Each of the 23 T cell receptor beta chains below was sequenced from the same sample in a study of T cell responses to AZD1222 COVID-19 vaccine (dated by TCRdb to about 2021). Preparation of the library involved the immunoSEQ multiplex PCR assay. TCRdb took over this immuneACCESS table, retaining in-frame rearrangements with V and J assigned. Such tables are incomplete; in checked studies, under half of the missing clones stem from an unresolved V gene, and the remainder is unexplained. The sample table lists around 140,000 clones, roughly 92% of them with a count of one. The top ten clonotypes cover 1.7% of the sample. The time point label, as the study defines it: baseline before first vaccination. The sequences come from peripheral blood, collected on day 0 of AZD1222 vaccination. Receptors originate from an adult in good health.

J is TRBJ2-5 and V is TRBV19, with TRBD1 matching over 7 bases. With V trimmed by 10 bases and J by 1 base, 9 bases remained unmatched. CDR1 and CDR2 from the germline V gene are LNHDA and SQIVND (reference sequence). The CDR3 consists of 14 residues. The CDR3 region has the DNA TGTGCCACTTCGACTGGGACAGCCCAAGAGACCCAGTACTTC. Translating gives CATSTGTAQETQYF.

CDR3 coding DNA: TGTGCCACCAGCAGAGTTTTCGGGCCAGAAGCTTTCTTT. This gives the protein CATSRVFGPEAFF. The V gene is TRBV15, the J gene TRBJ1-1; no definite D call. The V gene's germline CDR1 is LNHNV and CDR2 YYDKDF (reference sequence). The CDR3 is made up of 13 amino acids. V was clipped by 1 base and J by 8 bases, with 11 bases between them.

The sample holds a few counts of this clone. The chain uses TRBV29-1 and TRBJ1-1; D gene uncertain. Per germline, CDR1 SQVTM and CDR2 ANQGSEA. Trimming removed 3 bases at V and 0 bases at J, with 8 bases between. This CDR3 has 13 residues. DNA of the CDR3: TGCAGCGTTGAGAGGGCTATGAACACTGAAGCTTTCTTT. Its translation is CSVERAMNTEAFF.

The V and J genes are TRBV19 and TRBJ1-2, with TRBD1 matching 7 bases. The germline V gene encodes CDR1 LNHDA and CDR2 SQIVND (reference sequence). The CDR3 is made up of 14 amino acids. V shed 8 bases and J 3 bases; nucleotides not matched to a gene: 9. DNA of the CDR3: TGTGCCAGTGCGAACAGGGGATTATACTATGGCTACACCTTC. It encodes CASANRGLYYGYTF.

The chain links TRBV5-5 to TRBJ2-4, with 10 bases aligning to TRBD1. CDR1 SGHKS and CDR2 YYEKEE come from the germline V gene (reference sequence). The ends lost 4 bases at V and 2 bases at J; junction bases unmatched: 9. The CDR3 spans 17 residues. CDR3: CASSHRQGASPKNIQYF. CDR3 nucleotides: TGTGCCAGCAGCCACCGACAGGGGGCGAGCCCCAAAAACATTCAGTACTTC.

The V gene is TRBV7-9, the J gene TRBJ1-1, with D perhaps matching TRBD1 (6 bases). This CDR3 contains 14 residues. The ends were cut back, 4 bases at V and 11 bases at J, with 20 bases in the middle. The V gene's germline CDR1 is SEHNR and CDR2 FQNEAQ (reference sequence). CDR3 nucleotide sequence: TGTGCCAGCAGCTGGAATGAGGGGCGAGGGGGTGCTTTCTTT. Its translation is CASSWNEGRGGAFF. The full variable domain, in which reference TRBV7-9 and TRBJ1-1 provide the parts outside the CDR3, is DTGVSQNPRHKITKRGQNVTFRCDPISEHNRLYWYRQTLGQGPEFLTYFQNEAQLEKSRLLSDRFSAERPKGSFSTLEIQRTEQGDSAMYLCASSWNEGRGGAFFGQGTRLTVV.

V gene TRBV28 combines with J gene TRBJ1-3; D is undetermined. CDR3 length equals 14 residues. The germline V gene encodes CDR1 MDHEN and CDR2 SYDVKM. Trimming cost V 5 bases and J 1 base, with 9 bases left between them. CDR3 nucleotide sequence: TGTGCCAGCAGTGCCCCATCTTCTGGAAACACCATATATTTT. Translating gives CASSAPSSGNTIYF. Using reference TRBV28 and TRBJ1-3 for the parts outside the CDR3, the full variable domain is DVKVTQSSRYLVKRTGEKVFLECVQDMDHENMFWYRQDPGLGLRLIYFSYDVKMKEKGDIPEGYSVSREKKERFSLILESASTNQTSMYLCASSAPSSGNTIYFGEGSWLTVV.

This chain links TRBV2 with TRBJ1-2, with D possibly TRBD1 on 6 matching bases. Germline V gives CDR1 SNHLY, CDR2 FYNNEI. There are 13 residues in the CDR3. Trimming shortened V by 1 base and J by 8 bases, and 11 bases separated the two germline ends. CDR3 sequence reads: CASSEGQVMGYTF. In DNA, the CDR3 is TGTGCCAGCAGTGAAGGACAGGTGATGGGCTACACCTTC.

This chain uses TRBV6-5 with TRBJ1-1, with D uncertain. V gave up 1 base and J gave up 8 bases, with 11 bases separating them. The CDR3 loop spans 13 amino acids. Germline V gives CDR1 MNHEY, CDR2 SVGAGI. The CDR3 here is CASSYLGTREAFF. The CDR3 DNA follows: TGTGCCAGCAGTTACTTGGGTACACGGGAAGCTTTCTTT.

This clone was seen a handful of times. This CDR3 reads CASSAGRDGSYEQYF. The DNA for the CDR3 is TGCGCCAGCAGCGCCGGGAGGGACGGCTCCTACGAGCAGTACTTC. The J gene is TRBJ2-7, the V gene TRBV10-1; 8 nucleotides line up with TRBD2. J was trimmed by 0 bases and V by 6 bases; bases with no gene match: 7. Germline CDR1 is WNHNN and CDR2 is SYGVQD (reference sequence). The CDR3 length is 15 residues.

V usage is TRBV29-1 and J usage is TRBJ1-5; 7 positions match TRBD1. The CDR3 consists of 13 residues. Germline-derived CDR1 and CDR2 are SQVTM and ANQGSEA. Germline trimming cut 4 bases from V and 4 bases from J; bases unmatched to any gene: 4. In nucleotides, the CDR3 is TGCAGCGTTGGCAGGGGGGGTAATCAGCCCCAGCATTTT. Translated, it gives CSVGRGGNQPQHF. The variable domain in full, with the rest retrieved from reference TRBV29-1 and TRBJ1-5, is SAVISQKPSRDICQRGTSLTIQCQVDSQVTMMFWYRQQPGQSLTLIATANQGSEATYESGFVIDKFPISRPNLTFSTLTVSNMSPEDSSIYLCSVGRGGNQPQHFGDGTRLSIL.

This clone was counted a few times. CDR3 sequence reads: CASSRDGYGYTF. The CDR3 nucleotides are TGTGCCAGCAGCAGGGATGGCTATGGCTACACCTTC. The chain couples TRBV11-3 to TRBJ1-2; D gene ambiguous. Germline CDR1 SGHNT, CDR2 YENEEA. This CDR3 region has 12 residues. Trimming removed 5 bases at V and 4 bases at J, with 8 bases between.

This clone was picked up one time. The V gene is TRBV5-1, the J gene TRBJ2-5, with unresolved D. CDR3 length: 14 residues. The ends were cut back, 0 bases at V and 5 bases at J, with 11 bases in the middle. Per the germline V gene, CDR1 is SGHRS and CDR2 is YFSETQ. The CDR3 region is CASSLEGIGETQYF. The CDR3 coding sequence is TGCGCCAGCAGCTTGGAGGGTATCGGGGAGACCCAGTACTTC.

This chain connects TRBV15 to TRBJ2-7; no clear D. Germline CDR1 and CDR2: LNHNV and YYDKDF (reference sequence). The germline V and J ends were trimmed by 0 bases and 9 bases, with 12 bases remaining between them. CDR3 length: 13 amino acids. The DNA for the CDR3 is TGTGCCACCAGCAGAGAACCGGGTCTTGGGCAGTACTTC. This translates into CATSREPGLGQYF.

This chain links TRBV7-9 with TRBJ1-1, with 7 bases lining up with TRBD1. This CDR3 region has 14 residues. V shed 5 bases, J shed 9 bases, and the junction held 12 bases outside the gene matches. From germline, CDR1 is SEHNR and CDR2 FQNEAQ (reference sequence). DNA of the CDR3: TGTGCCAGCAGCCCTTACACAGGGGAGATTAAAGCTTTCTTT. Translated, it gives CASSPYTGEIKAFF. The entire variable domain, with the rest obtained from reference TRBV7-9 and TRBJ1-1, is as follows: DTGVSQNPRHKITKRGQNVTFRCDPISEHNRLYWYRQTLGQGPEFLTYFQNEAQLEKSRLLSDRFSAERPKGSFSTLEIQRTEQGDSAMYLCASSPYTGEIKAFFGQGTRLTVV.

This chain uses TRBV13 with TRBJ1-2; TRBD1 matches 7 bases. Germline V lookup: CDR1 PRHDT, CDR2 FYEKMQ (reference sequence). CDR3 length equals 17 residues. With V trimmed by 0 bases and J by 2 bases, 9 bases remained unmatched. DNA of the CDR3: TGTGCCAGCAGCTTAGGCCAGGAGGACAGGACAAACTATGGCTACACCTTC. Protein: CASSLGQEDRTNYGYTF.

This chain uses TRBV7-2 with TRBJ2-2; 11 nucleotides agree with TRBD2. This CDR3 has 16 amino acids. V was clipped by 5 bases and J by 5 bases; unmatched bases: 7. Germline assignment: CDR1 SGHTA and CDR2 FQGNSA. The CDR3 DNA sequence: TGTGCCAGCAGCCCGCCGACTAGCGGGAAGACCGGGGAGCTGTTTTTT. It yields the protein CASSPPTSGKTGELFF.

This CDR3 is CAGQPGGSYEQYF. The CDR3, as DNA: TGTGCCGGCCAACCCGGGGGCTCCTACGAGCAGTACTTC. V is TRBV6-5 and J is TRBJ2-7, with TRBD2 as a possible D gene (6 bases). Deletions cut 11 bases from V and 0 bases from J, with 14 bases between. The CDR3 has 13 amino acids. Per the germline V gene, CDR1 is MNHEY and CDR2 is SVGAGI.

The rearrangement links TRBV29-1 to TRBJ2-1; TRBD1 is a possible D gene (6 bases). The CDR3 spans 11 residues. Germline CDR1 SQVTM, CDR2 ANQGSEA. The V gene lost 6 bases and the J gene lost 3 bases, with 6 bases spanning the gap. The CDR3 coding sequence is TGCAGCGTGGACAGCTACAATGAGCAGTTCTTC. It yields the protein CSVDSYNEQFF.

The CDR3: CASSQTANYGYTF. The CDR3 DNA reads TGCGCCAGCAGCCAAACAGCTAACTATGGCTACACCTTC. V and J are TRBV4-1 and TRBJ1-2; no clear D. Trimming stripped 2 bases from V and 0 bases from J, with 4 bases between. Germline V CDR1 and CDR2: MGHRA, YSYEKL. The length of the CDR3 is 13 residues.

This rearrangement joins TRBV12-5 to TRBJ1-3; D is ambiguous. With 6 bases removed from V and 0 bases from J, the gap between germline ends came to 18 bases. Germline CDR1 LGHNT, CDR2 FRNRAP. This CDR3 spans 17 amino acids. CDR3 region: CASGSPNPFLSGNTIYF. CDR3 DNA sequence: TGTGCTAGTGGCTCCCCTAATCCCTTCCTCTCTGGAAACACCATATATTTT.

CDR3 region: CSVGIGAPPTNEKLFF. The CDR3 coding sequence is TGCAGCGTTGGAATTGGGGCACCTCCAACTAATGAAAAACTGTTTTTT. This chain joins TRBV29-1 and TRBJ1-4; tentatively, D is TRBD1 (5 bases). V dropped 4 bases and J dropped 0 bases, with 15 bases sitting between them. The germline gives CDR1 SQVTM, CDR2 ANQGSEA. The CDR3 is made up of 16 amino acids.

The V gene is TRBV21-1, the J gene TRBJ1-4. TRBV21-1 has pseudogene status. This CDR3 spans 16 amino acids. The CDR3 sequence is CASSFTGPKICEKLFF. The CDR3 region has the DNA TGTGCCAGCAGCTTTACCGGGCCAAAGATTTGTGAAAAACTGTTTTTT.